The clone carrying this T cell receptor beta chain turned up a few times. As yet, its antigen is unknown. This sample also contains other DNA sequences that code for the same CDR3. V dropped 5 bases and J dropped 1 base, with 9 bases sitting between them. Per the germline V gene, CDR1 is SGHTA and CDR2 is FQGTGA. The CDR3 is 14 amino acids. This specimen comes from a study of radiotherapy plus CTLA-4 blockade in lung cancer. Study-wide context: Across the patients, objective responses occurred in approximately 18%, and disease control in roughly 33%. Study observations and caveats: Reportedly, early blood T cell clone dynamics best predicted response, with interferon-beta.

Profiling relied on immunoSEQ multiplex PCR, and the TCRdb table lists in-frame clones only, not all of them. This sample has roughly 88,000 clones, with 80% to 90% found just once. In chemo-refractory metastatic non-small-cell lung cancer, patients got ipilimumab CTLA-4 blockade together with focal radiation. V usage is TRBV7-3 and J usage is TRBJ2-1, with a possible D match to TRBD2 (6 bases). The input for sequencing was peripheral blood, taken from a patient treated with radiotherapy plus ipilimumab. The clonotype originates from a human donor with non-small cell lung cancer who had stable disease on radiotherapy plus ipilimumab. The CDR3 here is CASSLGGSYNEQFF. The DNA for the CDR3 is TGTGCCAGCAGCCTCGGGGGTTCCTACAATGAGCAGTTCTTC.